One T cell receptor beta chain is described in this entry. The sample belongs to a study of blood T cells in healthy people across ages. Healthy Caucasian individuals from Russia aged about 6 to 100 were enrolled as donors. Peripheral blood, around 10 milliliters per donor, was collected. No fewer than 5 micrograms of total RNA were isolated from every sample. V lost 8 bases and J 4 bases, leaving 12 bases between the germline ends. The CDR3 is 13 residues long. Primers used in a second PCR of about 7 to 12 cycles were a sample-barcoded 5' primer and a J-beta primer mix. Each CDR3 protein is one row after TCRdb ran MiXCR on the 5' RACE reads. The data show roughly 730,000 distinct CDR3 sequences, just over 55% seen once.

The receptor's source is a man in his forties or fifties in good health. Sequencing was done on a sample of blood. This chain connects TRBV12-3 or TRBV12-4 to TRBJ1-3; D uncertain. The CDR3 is CASRPRRGNTIYF. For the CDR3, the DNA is TGTGCCAGCCGGCCCCGAAGGGGAAACACCATATATTTT.